This record looks at one TCR beta chain sequence and its context. TCRdb analysed the 5' RACE reads with MiXCR anew, one entry per CDR3 protein. The sample yields 350,000 to 400,000 distinct CDR3 sequences, 9% seen once. This sample is drawn from a study of identical twins. CDR3 length: 15 amino acids. V lost 0 bases to trimming and J lost 4 bases, with 12 bases between them. The source is a woman aged 50 to 65 in good health. Sequencing was performed on naive T cells sorted from blood. V and J are TRBV12-3 or TRBV12-4 and TRBJ1-1, with a possible D match to TRBD1 (6 bases). DNA of the CDR3: TGTGCCAGCAGTTTAGCGGGGGGCGGAGGCACTGAAGCTTTCTTT. Protein product: CASSLAGGGGTEAFF.